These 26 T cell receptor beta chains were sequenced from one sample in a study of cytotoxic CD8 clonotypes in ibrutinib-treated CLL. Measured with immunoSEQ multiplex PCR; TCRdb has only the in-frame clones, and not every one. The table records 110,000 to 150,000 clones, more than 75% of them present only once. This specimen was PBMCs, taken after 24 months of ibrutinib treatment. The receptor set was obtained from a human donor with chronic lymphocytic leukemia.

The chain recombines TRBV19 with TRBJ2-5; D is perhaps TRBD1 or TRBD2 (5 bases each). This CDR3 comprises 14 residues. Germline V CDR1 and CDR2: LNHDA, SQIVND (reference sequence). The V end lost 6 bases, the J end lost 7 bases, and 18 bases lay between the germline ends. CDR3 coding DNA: TGTGCCAGTAGGGACGGGACGGTCCCGGGGACCCAGTACTTC. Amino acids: CASRDGTVPGTQYF.

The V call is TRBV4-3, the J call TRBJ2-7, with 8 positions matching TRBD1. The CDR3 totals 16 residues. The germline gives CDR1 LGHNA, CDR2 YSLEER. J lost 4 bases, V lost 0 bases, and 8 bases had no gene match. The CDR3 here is CASSQEGATGGYEQYF. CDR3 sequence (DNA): TGCGCCAGCAGCCAAGAGGGCGCAACAGGGGGGTACGAGCAGTACTTC.

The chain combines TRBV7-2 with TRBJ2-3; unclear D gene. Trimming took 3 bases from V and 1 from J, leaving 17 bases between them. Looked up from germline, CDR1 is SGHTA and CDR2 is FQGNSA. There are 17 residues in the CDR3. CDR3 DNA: TGTGCCAGCAGCTTCGACACACTGATACCCCGCACAGATACGCAGTATTTT. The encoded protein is CASSFDTLIPRTDTQYF.

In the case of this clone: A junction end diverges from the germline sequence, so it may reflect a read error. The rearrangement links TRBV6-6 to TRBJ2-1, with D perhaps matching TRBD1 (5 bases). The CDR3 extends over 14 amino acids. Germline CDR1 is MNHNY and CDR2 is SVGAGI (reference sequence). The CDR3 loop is CAPPLSGNYDEQFF. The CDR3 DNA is TGTGCCCCCCCCCTTTCAGGGAACTACGATGAGCAGTTCTTC.

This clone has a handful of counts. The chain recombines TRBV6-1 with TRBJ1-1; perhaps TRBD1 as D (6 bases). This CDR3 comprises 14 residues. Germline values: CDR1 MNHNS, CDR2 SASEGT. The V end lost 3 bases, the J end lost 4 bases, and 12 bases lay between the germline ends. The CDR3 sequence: CASSDRGASTEAFF. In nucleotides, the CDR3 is TGTGCCAGCAGTGATCGGGGGGCATCCACTGAAGCTTTCTTT.

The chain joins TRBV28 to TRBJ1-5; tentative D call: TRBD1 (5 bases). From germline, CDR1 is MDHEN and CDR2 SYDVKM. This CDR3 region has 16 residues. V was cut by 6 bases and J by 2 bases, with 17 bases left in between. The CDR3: CASSRVTGGGNQPQHF. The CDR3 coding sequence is TGTGCCAGCAGCCGGGTGACGGGAGGGGGCAATCAGCCCCAGCATTTT.

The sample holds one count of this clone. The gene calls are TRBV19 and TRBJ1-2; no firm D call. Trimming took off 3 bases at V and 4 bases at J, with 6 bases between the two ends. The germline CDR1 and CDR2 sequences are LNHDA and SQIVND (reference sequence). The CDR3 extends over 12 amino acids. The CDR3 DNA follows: TGTGCCAGTAGTATTAGACCCTATGGCTACACCTTC. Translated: CASSIRPYGYTF.

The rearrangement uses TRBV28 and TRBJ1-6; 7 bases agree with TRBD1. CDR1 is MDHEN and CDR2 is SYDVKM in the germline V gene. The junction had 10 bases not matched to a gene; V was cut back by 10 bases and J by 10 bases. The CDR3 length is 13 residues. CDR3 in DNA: TGTGCCACCTACGGGACAGCTGGCTCACCCCTCCACTTT. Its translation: CATYGTAGSPLHF.

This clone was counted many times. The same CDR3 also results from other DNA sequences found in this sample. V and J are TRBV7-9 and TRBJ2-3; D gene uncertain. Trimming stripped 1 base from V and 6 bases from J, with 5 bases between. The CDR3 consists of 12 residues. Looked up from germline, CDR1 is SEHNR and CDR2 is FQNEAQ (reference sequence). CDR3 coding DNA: TGTGCCAGCAGCTTAGGGGCCGATACGCAGTATTTT. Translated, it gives CASSLGADTQYF. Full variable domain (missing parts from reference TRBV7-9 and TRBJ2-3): DTGVSQNPRHKITKRGQNVTFRCDPISEHNRLYWYRQTLGQGPEFLTYFQNEAQLEKSRLLSDRFSAERPKGSFSTLEIQRTEQGDSAMYLCASSLGADTQYFGPGTRLTVL.

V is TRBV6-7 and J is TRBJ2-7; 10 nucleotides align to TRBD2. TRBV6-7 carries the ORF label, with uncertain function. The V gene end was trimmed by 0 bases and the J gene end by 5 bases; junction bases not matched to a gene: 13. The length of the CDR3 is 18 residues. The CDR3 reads CASSYSRAEREGVDEQYF. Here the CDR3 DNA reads TGTGCCAGCAGTTACTCCAGGGCGGAGCGGGAGGGAGTCGACGAGCAGTACTTC.

CDR3 region: CASSPRQGYTGELFF. As DNA, the CDR3 is TGTGCCAGCAGCCCAAGACAGGGATACACCGGGGAGCTGTTTTTT. This chain uses TRBV7-2 with TRBJ2-2, with 7 bases that match TRBD1. V trimming: 5 bases; J trimming: 3 bases; junction bases outside the gene matches: 6. Germline CDR1 reads SGHTA; CDR2 reads FQGNSA. The CDR3 is made up of 15 amino acids.

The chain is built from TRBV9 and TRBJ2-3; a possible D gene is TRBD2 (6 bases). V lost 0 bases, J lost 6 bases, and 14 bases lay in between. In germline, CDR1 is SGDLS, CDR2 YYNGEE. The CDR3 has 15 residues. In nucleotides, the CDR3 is TGTGCCAGCAGCGTAGGGGGGGAACAATGGGATACGCAGTATTTT. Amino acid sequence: CASSVGGEQWDTQYF.

The CDR3 sequence is CASSKTVSSDSGGPETQYF. CDR3 sequence (DNA): TGTGCCAGCAGCAAAACAGTTTCTTCGGACAGTGGGGGGCCAGAGACCCAGTACTTC. This rearrangement joins TRBV21-1 to TRBJ2-5. TRBV21-1 is recorded as a pseudogene. CDR3 size: 19 residues.

CDR3 region: CASSDGTDGMNTEAFF. The CDR3 bases are TGCGCCAGCAGCGACGGGACAGACGGCATGAACACTGAAGCTTTCTTT. The genes are TRBV5-1 and TRBJ1-1, with TRBD1 identical over 7 bases. V trimming: 4 bases; J trimming: 0 bases; junction bases outside the gene matches: 9. In germline, CDR1 is SGHRS, CDR2 YFSETQ. The CDR3 extends over 16 amino acids.

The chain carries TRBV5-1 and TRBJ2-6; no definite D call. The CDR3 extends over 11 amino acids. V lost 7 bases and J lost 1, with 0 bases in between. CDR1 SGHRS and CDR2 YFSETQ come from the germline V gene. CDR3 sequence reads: CASSGANVLTF. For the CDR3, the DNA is TGCGCCAGCTCTGGGGCCAACGTCCTGACTTTC.

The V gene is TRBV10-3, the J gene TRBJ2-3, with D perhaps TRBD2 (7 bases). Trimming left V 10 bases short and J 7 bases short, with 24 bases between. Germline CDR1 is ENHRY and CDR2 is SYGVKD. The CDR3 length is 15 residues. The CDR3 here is CATISGGGTTNTQYF. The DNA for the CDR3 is TGTGCCACGATCAGTGGAGGGGGGACTACAAATACGCAGTATTTT.

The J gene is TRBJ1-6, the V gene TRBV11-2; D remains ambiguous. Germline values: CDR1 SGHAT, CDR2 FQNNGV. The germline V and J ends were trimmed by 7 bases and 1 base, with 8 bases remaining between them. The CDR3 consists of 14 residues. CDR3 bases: TGTGCCAGCACCCACGAGTCCTATAATTCACCCCTCCACTTT. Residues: CASTHESYNSPLHF. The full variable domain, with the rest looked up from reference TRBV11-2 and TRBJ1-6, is EAGVAQSPRYKIIEKRQSVAFWCNPISGHATLYWYQQILGQGPKLLIQFQNNGVVDDSQLPKDRFSAERLKGVDSTLKIQPAKLEDSAVYLCASTHESYNSPLHFGNGTRLTVT.

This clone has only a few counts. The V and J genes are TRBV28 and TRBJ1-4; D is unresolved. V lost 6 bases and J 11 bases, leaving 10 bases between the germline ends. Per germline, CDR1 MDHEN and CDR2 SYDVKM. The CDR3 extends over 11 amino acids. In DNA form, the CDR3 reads TGTGCCAGCAGCCTACCCGGGAAACTGTTTTTT. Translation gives CASSLPGKLFF.

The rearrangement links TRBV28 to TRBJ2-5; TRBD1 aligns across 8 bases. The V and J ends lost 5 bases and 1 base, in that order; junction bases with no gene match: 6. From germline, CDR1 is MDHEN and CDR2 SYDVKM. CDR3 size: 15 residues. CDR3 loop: CASSHPGQAQETQYF. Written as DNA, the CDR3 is TGTGCCAGCAGTCACCCGGGACAGGCCCAAGAGACCCAGTACTTC.

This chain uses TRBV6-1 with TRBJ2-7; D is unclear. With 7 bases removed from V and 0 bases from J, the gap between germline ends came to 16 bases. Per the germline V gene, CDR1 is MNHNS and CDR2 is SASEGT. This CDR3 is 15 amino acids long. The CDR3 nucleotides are TGTGCCAGCACCCGGACGGCAGCGAGCTCCTACGAGCAGTACTTC. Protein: CASTRTAASSYEQYF.

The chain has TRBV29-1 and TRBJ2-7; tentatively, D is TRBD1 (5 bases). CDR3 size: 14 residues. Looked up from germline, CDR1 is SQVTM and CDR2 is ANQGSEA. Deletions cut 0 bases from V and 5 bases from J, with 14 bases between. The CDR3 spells CSVEDGAGRNEQYF. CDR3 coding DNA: TGCAGCGTTGAAGATGGGGCAGGGCGAAACGAGCAGTACTTC.

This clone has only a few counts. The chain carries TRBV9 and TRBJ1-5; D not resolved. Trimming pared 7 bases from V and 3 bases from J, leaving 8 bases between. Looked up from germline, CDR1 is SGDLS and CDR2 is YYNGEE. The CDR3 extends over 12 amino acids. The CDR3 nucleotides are TGTGCCAGCGGTAGGCTCAATCAGCCCCAGCATTTT. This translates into CASGRLNQPQHF.

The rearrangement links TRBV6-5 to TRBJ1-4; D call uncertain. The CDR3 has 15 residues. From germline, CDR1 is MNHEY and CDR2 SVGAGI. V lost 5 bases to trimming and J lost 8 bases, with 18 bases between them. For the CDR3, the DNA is TGTGCCAGCAGTCGCGAACCCGTCGCGGGGGAAAAACTGTTTTTT. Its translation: CASSREPVAGEKLFF.

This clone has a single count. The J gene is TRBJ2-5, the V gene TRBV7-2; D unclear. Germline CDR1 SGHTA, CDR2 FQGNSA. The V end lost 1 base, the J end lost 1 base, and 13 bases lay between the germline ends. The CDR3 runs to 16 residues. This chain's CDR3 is CASSLGVSSPQETQYF. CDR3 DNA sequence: TGTGCCAGCAGCTTAGGGGTGTCCAGCCCCCAAGAGACCCAGTACTTC.

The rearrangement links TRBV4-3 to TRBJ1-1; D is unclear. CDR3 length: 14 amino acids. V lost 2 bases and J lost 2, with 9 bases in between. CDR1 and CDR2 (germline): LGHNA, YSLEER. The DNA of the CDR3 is TGCGCCAGCAGCCAACAGGCAGTCAACACTGAAGCTTTCTTT. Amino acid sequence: CASSQQAVNTEAFF.

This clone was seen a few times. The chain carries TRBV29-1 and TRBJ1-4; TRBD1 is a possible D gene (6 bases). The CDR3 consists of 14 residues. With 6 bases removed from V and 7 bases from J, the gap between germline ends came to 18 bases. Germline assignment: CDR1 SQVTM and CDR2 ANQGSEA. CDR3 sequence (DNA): TGCAGCGTGGGCACAGGGTCTTTCTCTGAAAAACTGTTTTTT. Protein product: CSVGTGSFSEKLFF.